The 14 T cell receptor beta chains given below trace back to one sample, sequenced in a study of T cells after yellow fever vaccination. MiXCR, run by TCRdb on the 5' RACE reads, gives a single entry per CDR3 protein. Among roughly 350,000 distinct CDR3 sequences, about 4% were seen once, and the ten largest hold around 23%. The input for sequencing was PBMCs, taken 5 days after the yellow fever booster vaccination. These receptors were obtained from a man younger than 30 who received the YFV17D yellow fever vaccine.

The chain uses TRBV20-1 and TRBJ1-2; no clear D. This CDR3 region has 12 residues. Germline loops: CDR1 DFQATT, CDR2 SNEGSKA (reference sequence). The ends were cut back, 3 bases at V and 7 bases at J, with 12 bases in the middle. The CDR3 reads CSASPGRTGYTF. In DNA, the CDR3 is TGCAGTGCTAGCCCGGGTCGGACTGGCTACACCTTC.

This clonotype was picked up a small number of times. This sequence joins TRBV20-1 and TRBJ2-1; D not resolved. There are 12 residues in the CDR3. The V gene lost 1 base and the J gene lost 8 bases, with 9 bases spanning the gap. Germline V gives CDR1 DFQATT, CDR2 SNEGSKA (reference sequence). Written as DNA, the CDR3 is TGCAGTGCTAGAGTGGCGGAACATGAGCAGTTCTTC. This encodes CSARVAEHEQFF.

The V and J genes are TRBV29-1 and TRBJ2-1, with 10 bases aligning to TRBD2. The CDR3 runs to 17 residues. In germline, CDR1 is SQVTM, CDR2 ANQGSEA. The J segment lost 2 bases and the V segment lost 6 bases, leaving 13 bases of the junction unmatched. CDR3 sequence: CSVEGTSDRLTYNEQFF. The CDR3 DNA sequence: TGCAGCGTGGAGGGGACTAGCGATCGCCTCACCTACAATGAGCAGTTCTTC.

This clonotype was seen ten or more times. The chain links TRBV5-5 to TRBJ1-4; D is unclear. The V end was cut by 2 bases, the J end by 4 bases, with 9 bases between. CDR1 SGHKS and CDR2 YYEKEE come from the germline V gene (reference sequence). The CDR3 runs 14 residues. This chain's CDR3 is CASSLTWVNEKLFF. In DNA, the CDR3 is TGTGCCAGCAGCTTAACATGGGTTAATGAAAAACTGTTTTTT.

This clonotype has only a few counts. The chain has TRBV14 and TRBJ1-3; D call uncertain. The ends were cut back, 2 bases at V and 3 bases at J, with 8 bases in the middle. The length of the CDR3 is 14 residues. Germline V lookup: CDR1 SGHDN, CDR2 FVKESK. The CDR3 DNA reads TGTGCCAGCAGCCAACGGGTTTTTGGAAACACCATATATTTT. It encodes CASSQRVFGNTIYF.

This clonotype was seen only a few times. V gene TRBV11-3 combines with J gene TRBJ2-1; a weak D match, TRBD1 (5 bases). Trimming cost V 6 bases and J 6 bases, with 15 bases left between them. Germline values: CDR1 SGHNT, CDR2 YENEEA. There are 14 residues in the CDR3. This CDR3 is CASSFSGLANEQFF. CDR3 bases: TGTGCCAGCAGTTTTTCAGGGTTGGCCAATGAGCAGTTCTTC. Full variable domain (outside the CDR3, taken from reference TRBV11-3 and TRBJ2-1): EAGVVQSPRYKIIEKKQPVAFWCNPISGHNTLYWYLQNLGQGPELLIRYENEEAVDDSQLPKDRFSAERLKGVDSTLKIQPAELGDSAVYLCASSFSGLANEQFFGPGTRLTVL.

The rearrangement uses TRBV7-8 and TRBJ2-1; D may be TRBD2 (5 bases). Per germline, CDR1 SGHVS and CDR2 FQNEAQ. The CDR3 length is 15 residues. The V end lost 7 bases, the J end lost 8 bases, and 21 bases lay between the germline ends. The chain's CDR3 is CASTQTSGPFDEQFF. In nucleotides, the CDR3 is TGTGCCAGCACCCAGACCAGCGGACCCTTCGATGAGCAGTTCTTC.

The chain couples TRBV7-2 to TRBJ2-3; 8 nucleotides line up with TRBD2. CDR1 is SGHTA and CDR2 is FQGNSA in the germline V gene. The CDR3 contains 17 residues. The junction had 10 bases not matched to a gene; V was cut back by 1 base and J by 4 bases. In nucleotides, the CDR3 is TGTGCCAGCAGCTTAGGTCGAGGGACTAGTGTTCCAGATACGCAGTATTTT. Translated, it gives CASSLGRGTSVPDTQYF.

This clonotype has just a few counts. This rearrangement joins TRBV4-1 to TRBJ1-1; a weak D match, TRBD1 (5 bases). The CDR3 is made up of 17 amino acids. Germline V lookup: CDR1 MGHRA, CDR2 YSYEKL. V shed 5 bases and J shed 0 bases, with 19 bases lying between them. The CDR3 nucleotides are TGCGCCAGCAGCAAAGGAAGAACCGGGACGGTGAACACTGAAGCTTTCTTT. It specifies CASSKGRTGTVNTEAFF.

This clonotype was counted at least ten times. J is TRBJ2-1 and V is TRBV29-1; D unclear. The CDR3 has 10 amino acids. CDR1 is SQVTM and CDR2 is ANQGSEA in the germline V gene. V was cut by 3 bases and J by 7 bases, with 4 bases left in between. Here the CDR3 reads CSVDENEQFF. The DNA for the CDR3 is TGCAGCGTTGACGAAAATGAGCAGTTCTTC.

This clonotype was observed a handful of times. This chain connects TRBV28 to TRBJ2-7; 10 nucleotides align to TRBD1. Germline V CDR1 and CDR2: MDHEN, SYDVKM. The CDR3 runs to 15 residues. V lost 6 bases, J lost 4 bases, and 9 bases stayed unmatched. For the CDR3, the DNA is TGTGCCAGCAGCCCCAACCGGGACAGGGGTTACGAGCAGTACGTC. Amino acid sequence: CASSPNRDRGYEQYV.

DNA of the CDR3: TGTGCCAGCAGGTTAAACAGGGCATCTCTGTACAATGAGCAGTTCTTC. Translated: CASRLNRASLYNEQFF. The chain is built from TRBV5-6 and TRBJ2-1; TRBD1 might be the D (6 bases). The CDR3 loop spans 16 amino acids. Germline values: CDR1 SGHDT, CDR2 YYEEEE. Trimming removed 5 bases from V and 4 bases from J, with 19 bases in between.

CDR3 amino acids: CASREGVGTGELFF. The CDR3 nucleotides read TGTGCCAGCAGGGAGGGGGTGGGGACCGGGGAGCTGTTTTTT. The chain is built from TRBV27 and TRBJ2-2, with D possibly called TRBD1 or TRBD2 (6 bases each). Germline V gives CDR1 MNHEY, CDR2 SMNVEV (reference sequence). This CDR3 contains 14 residues. V lost 6 bases to trimming and J lost 5 bases, with 13 bases between them.

This clonotype was detected a few times. The V and J genes are TRBV4-3 and TRBJ1-4; tentatively, D is TRBD1 (5 bases). The CDR3 sequence is 16 residues long. From germline, CDR1 is LGHNA and CDR2 YSLEER. V was pared by 4 bases and J by 5 bases, with 17 bases between. The CDR3 sequence: CASSPQWGVPNEKLFF. CDR3 sequence (DNA): TGCGCCAGCAGCCCGCAATGGGGGGTGCCAAATGAAAAACTGTTTTTT.